What follows describes a single T cell receptor (beta chain). No antigen is known for it. The sample comes from a study of radiotherapy plus CTLA-4 blockade in lung cancer. In the study overall: An objective response was seen in 15% to 20% of patients, and disease control in about 30%. General observations from the study: Reported findings show early blood T cell clone dynamics, with interferon-beta, best predicted response. TCR clones from tumors expanded in blood after radiotherapy plus ipilimumab.

Assay used: immunoSEQ multiplex PCR; TCRdb lists only in-frame clones, some missing. Here the sample spans around 91,000 clones, about 86% being singletons. The CDR3 length is 16 residues. Per the germline V gene, CDR1 is LNHDA and CDR2 is SQIVND (reference sequence). Between the trimmed V and J ends, which lost 4 bases and 2 bases, there was a span of 12 bases. Focal radiation plus CTLA-4 blockade with ipilimumab was administered to patients who had chemo-refractory metastatic non-small-cell lung cancer. Sequenced here: peripheral blood, sampled from a patient treated with radiotherapy plus ipilimumab. V usage is TRBV19 and J usage is TRBJ2-6; weak D call: TRBD2 (5 bases). This receptor was obtained from a human donor with non-small cell lung cancer that progressed on radiotherapy plus ipilimumab. The chain's CDR3 is CASSNWGDAGANVLTF. The CDR3, as DNA: TGTGCCAGTAGTAACTGGGGAGATGCTGGGGCCAACGTCCTGACTTTC.